The T cell receptor (beta chain) described here comes from a study of cytomegalovirus exposure and HLA in healthy donors. Both 60 Vbeta primers and 13 Jbeta primers went into the PCR. Using immunoSEQ multiplex PCR, the repertoire was profiled, and TCRdb retains in-frame clones only, with some absent. The data show fewer than 250,000 clones, with approximately 81% seen just once and about 3% held by the top ten. Material: PBMCs. The sequence derives from a man younger than 45 in good health and CMV-seronegative.

The CDR3 DNA is TGTGCCAGTAGTGACAGGGGCTATGGCTACACCTTC. Encoded protein: CASSDRGYGYTF. This chain uses TRBV19 with TRBJ1-2; 8 positions agree with TRBD1. Trimming at V came to 5 bases and at J to 4 bases, leaving 0 bases not matched to a gene. This CDR3 has 12 amino acids. CDR1 is LNHDA, CDR2 SQIVND, per germline (reference sequence).